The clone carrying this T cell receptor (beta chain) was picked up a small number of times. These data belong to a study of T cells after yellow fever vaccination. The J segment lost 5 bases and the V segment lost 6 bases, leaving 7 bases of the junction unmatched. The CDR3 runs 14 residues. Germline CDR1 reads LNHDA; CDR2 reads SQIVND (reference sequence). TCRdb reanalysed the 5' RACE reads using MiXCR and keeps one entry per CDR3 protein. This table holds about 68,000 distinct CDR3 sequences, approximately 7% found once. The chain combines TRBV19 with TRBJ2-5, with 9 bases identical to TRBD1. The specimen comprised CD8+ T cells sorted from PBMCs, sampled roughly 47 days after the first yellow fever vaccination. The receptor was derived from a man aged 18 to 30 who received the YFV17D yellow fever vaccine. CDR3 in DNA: TGTGCCAGTAGAGAGACAGGGGGATTGGAGACCCAGTACTTC. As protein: CASRETGGLETQYF.